Below are 27 T cell receptor beta chains sequenced from a single sample in a study of shared clonotypes between healthy human individuals. Produced via immunoSEQ multiplex PCR; TCRdb's table is partial and in-frame only. The sample records more than 150,000 clones, around 63% being singletons. The material sequenced was memory CD4+ T cells sorted from blood. Subset specified: CD45RA-negative fraction. The receptors derive from a man aged 25 to 40 in good health.

This clone was observed at least ten times. This chain links TRBV28 with TRBJ1-4; TRBD1 might be the D (5 bases). The V end lost 10 bases, the J end lost 1 base, and 16 bases lay between the germline ends. Germline assignment: CDR1 MDHEN and CDR2 SYDVKM. There are 15 residues in the CDR3. DNA for the CDR3: TGTGCCATTACCGACAGACGGGAAACTAATGAAAAACTGTTTTTT. This translates into CAITDRRETNEKLFF.

This clone was detected only once. V usage is TRBV19 and J usage is TRBJ1-5, with a possible D match to TRBD1 (5 bases). CDR1 is LNHDA and CDR2 is SQIVND in the germline V gene (reference sequence). This CDR3 is 15 amino acids long. V gave up 6 bases and J gave up 4 bases, with 16 bases separating them. CDR3 DNA sequence: TGTGCCAGTAGCATGATTCACCAGGGTAATCAGCCCCAGCATTTT. Its translation is CASSMIHQGNQPQHF.

V usage is TRBV9 and J usage is TRBJ2-7; 9 nucleotides agree with TRBD2. The germline CDR1 and CDR2 sequences are SGDLS and YYNGEE. The CDR3 contains 16 residues. Losses at the gene ends were 0 bases for V and 7 bases for J; bases not matched to a gene: 11. The CDR3 is CASSVGGLAGITEQYF. DNA for the CDR3: TGTGCCAGCAGCGTAGGGGGGCTAGCGGGAATTACGGAGCAGTACTTC.

CDR3 sequence reads: CASSLAGTSGSQTYEQYF. The CDR3 bases are TGCGCCAGCAGCCTAGCTGGGACTAGCGGGAGTCAAACCTACGAGCAGTACTTC. V gene TRBV4-1 combines with J gene TRBJ2-7; TRBD2 matches at 14 bases. V was pared by 4 bases and J by 2 bases, with 10 bases of the junction left unmatched. Per the germline V gene, CDR1 is MGHRA and CDR2 is YSYEKL. The CDR3 is made up of 18 amino acids.

The chain employs TRBV2 and TRBJ2-7; D unclear. Germline V gives CDR1 SNHLY, CDR2 FYNNEI. With 6 bases removed from V and 1 base from J, the gap between germline ends came to 10 bases. This CDR3 region has 13 residues. The chain's CDR3 is CASRFGLSYEQYF. As DNA, the CDR3 is TGTGCCAGCAGGTTTGGGCTGTCCTACGAGCAGTACTTC.

This clone occurred a few times. This chain joins TRBV29-1 and TRBJ2-3; 8 nucleotides align to TRBD2. Germline V gene sequence: CDR1 SQVTM, CDR2 ANQGSEA. V shed 4 bases, J shed 4 bases, and the junction held 13 bases outside the gene matches. This CDR3 has 16 amino acids. DNA of the CDR3: TGCAGCGTTGGCCGAAAAGCGGGAGTTGAGTCAGATACGCAGTATTTT. It is translated as CSVGRKAGVESDTQYF.

The chain joins TRBV6-1 to TRBJ2-5; D is unclear. The CDR3 has 16 residues. The V end was cut by 2 bases, the J end by 5 bases, with 18 bases between. Germline V gene sequence: CDR1 MNHNS, CDR2 SASEGT. The CDR3 region is CASSELVYPAGETQYF. The CDR3 nucleotides are TGTGCCAGCAGTGAACTTGTCTATCCCGCCGGGGAGACCCAGTACTTC.

The sample holds one count of this clone. J is TRBJ2-3 and V is TRBV7-6, with D maybe TRBD2 (5 bases). The CDR3 totals 13 residues. Trimming pared 6 bases from V and 8 bases from J, leaving 15 bases between. Per germline, CDR1 SGHVS and CDR2 FNYEAQ. CDR3 coding DNA: TGTGCCAGCAGTCCTCGGACTCCGAGTACGCAGTATTTT. Encoded protein: CASSPRTPSTQYF.

The chain joins TRBV9 to TRBJ2-7; D is undetermined. Germline V lookup: CDR1 SGDLS, CDR2 YYNGEE. The CDR3 runs 18 residues. V was trimmed by 1 base and J by 3 bases, leaving 23 bases between them. The DNA for the CDR3 is TGTGCCAGCAGCGTAATACCTCAGAGTAACCCCACTCACTACGAGCAGTACTTC. This sequence encodes CASSVIPQSNPTHYEQYF.

CDR3 bases: TGTGCCAGCAGGCCTAGGGTGGGGAATGAGCAGTTCTTC. Translating gives CASRPRVGNEQFF. This chain links TRBV28 with TRBJ2-1; D unresolved. The V gene's germline CDR1 is MDHEN and CDR2 SYDVKM. Trimming left V 6 bases short and J 7 bases short, with 13 bases between. The CDR3 runs 13 residues.

This chain connects TRBV18 to TRBJ2-5; 7 bases match TRBD2. V lost 1 base, J lost 2 bases, and 4 bases stayed unmatched. Germline V gene sequence: CDR1 KGHSH, CDR2 LQKENI. The CDR3 loop spans 15 amino acids. The CDR3 reads CASSPQAGRQETQYF. The CDR3 DNA follows: TGTGCCAGCTCACCACAAGCGGGGAGGCAAGAGACCCAGTACTTC.

J is TRBJ2-2 and V is TRBV11-2; 7 bases agree with TRBD1. Unmatched junction bases numbered 14, after V lost 6 bases and J lost 1 base. This CDR3 is built from 18 residues. The germline V gene encodes CDR1 SGHAT and CDR2 FQNNGV. DNA for the CDR3: TGTGCCAGCAGTTCTAGACAGGGTTCAAGGGGGAACACCGGGGAGCTGTTTTTT. Protein sequence: CASSSRQGSRGNTGELFF.

This clone came up many times. V gene TRBV5-1 combines with J gene TRBJ1-1; no definite D call. Trimming removed 5 bases from V and 3 bases from J, with 17 bases in between. The CDR3 spans 15 residues. The germline gives CDR1 SGHRS, CDR2 YFSETQ. The chain's CDR3 is CASRDRRGDYTEAFF. In nucleotides, the CDR3 is TGCGCCAGCAGGGATCGGCGCGGCGACTACACTGAAGCTTTCTTT.

In its sample, this clone was seen a few times. The chain carries TRBV15 and TRBJ2-2, with 7 nucleotides matching TRBD2. With V trimmed by 0 bases and J by 6 bases, 4 bases remained unmatched. The CDR3 has 15 residues. From germline, CDR1 is LNHNV and CDR2 YYDKDF (reference sequence). The CDR3 protein is CATSRDLAGAGELFF. The CDR3 DNA reads TGTGCCACCAGCAGAGATCTCGCGGGAGCCGGGGAGCTGTTTTTT.

CDR3 sequence reads: CASSPPDVTGGKTQYF. CDR3 nucleotide sequence: TGTGCCAGCAGCCCACCCGACGTCACAGGGGGGAAGACCCAGTACTTC. This rearrangement joins TRBV5-5 to TRBJ2-5; the match to TRBD1 covers 8 bases. The V gene end was trimmed by 4 bases and the J gene end by 6 bases; junction bases not matched to a gene: 14. Germline CDR1 reads SGHKS; CDR2 reads YYEKEE (reference sequence). This CDR3 is 16 amino acids long.

J is TRBJ2-1 and V is TRBV19, with 9 bases lining up with TRBD2. Germline loops: CDR1 LNHDA, CDR2 SQIVND (reference sequence). The CDR3 is 13 residues long. Trimming removed 3 bases from V and 12 bases from J; junction bases left unmatched: 6. The CDR3 bases are TGTGCCAGTAGTATTGTGCCTAGCGGGGCGCAGTTCTTC. This gives the protein CASSIVPSGAQFF.

DNA of the CDR3: TGCGCCAGCAGCGGAAGAGGGGGCACAGATACGCAGTATTTT. This translates into CASSGRGGTDTQYF. The chain uses TRBV5-1 and TRBJ2-3; D is perhaps TRBD1 or TRBD2 (5 bases each). The CDR3 contains 14 residues. CDR1 SGHRS and CDR2 YFSETQ come from the germline V gene. The V gene lost 4 bases and the J gene lost 1 base, with 10 bases spanning the gap.

This clone was observed a handful of times. The chain has TRBV4-1 and TRBJ1-4; 7 bases line up with TRBD1. The CDR3 sequence is 15 residues long. V shed 2 bases, J shed 6 bases, and the junction held 6 bases outside the gene matches. CDR1 and CDR2 from the germline V gene are MGHRA and YSYEKL. CDR3 protein: CASSQSGTAYEKLFF. Written as DNA, the CDR3 is TGCGCCAGCAGCCAATCCGGGACAGCATATGAAAAACTGTTTTTT.

This clone was seen a handful of times. The rearrangement joins TRBV12-5 to TRBJ1-1, with D perhaps TRBD1 (5 bases). V shed 10 bases and J shed 0 bases, with 12 bases lying between them. The CDR3 covers 13 residues. The V gene's germline CDR1 is LGHNT and CDR2 FRNRAP. CDR3 protein: CATSGGMNTEAFF. The CDR3 DNA reads as TGTGCTACGTCCGGGGGAATGAACACTGAAGCTTTCTTT.

The chain couples TRBV2 to TRBJ2-6; 8 bases map to TRBD1. This CDR3 contains 14 residues. Germline values: CDR1 SNHLY, CDR2 FYNNEI. Trimming took 9 bases from V and 3 from J; bases not matched to a gene: 4. The CDR3 region is CASKTGVGANVLTF. The CDR3, as DNA: TGTGCCAGTAAGACAGGGGTTGGGGCCAACGTCCTGACTTTC. The complete variable domain, with remaining parts taken from reference TRBV2 and TRBJ2-6, reads EPEVTQTPSHQVTQMGQEVILRCVPISNHLYFYWYRQILGQKVEFLVSFYNNEISEKSEIFDDQFSVERPDGSNFTLKIRSTKLEDSAMYFCASKTGVGANVLTFGAGSRLTVL.

V usage is TRBV4-3 and J usage is TRBJ1-2; D is unclear. The CDR3 totals 16 residues. V dropped 4 bases and J dropped 7 bases, with 22 bases sitting between them. The V gene's germline CDR1 is LGHNA and CDR2 YSLEER. The chain's CDR3 is CASSPYLRGIDGGYTF. CDR3 DNA: TGCGCCAGCAGCCCATACCTCCGGGGAATCGACGGTGGCTACACCTTC.

The chain joins TRBV9 to TRBJ2-1; 10 bases align to TRBD2. This CDR3 is 18 amino acids long. V was clipped by 0 bases and J by 5 bases; unmatched bases: 11. Per germline, CDR1 SGDLS and CDR2 YYNGEE. CDR3 loop: CASSVARGLAGDDNEQFF. CDR3 DNA: TGTGCCAGCAGCGTAGCTAGGGGGCTAGCGGGAGACGACAATGAGCAGTTCTTC.

The chain uses TRBV7-8 and TRBJ1-2, with D possibly being TRBD1 (6 bases). This CDR3 spans 19 amino acids. V was cut by 1 base and J by 2 bases, with 23 bases left in between. Looked up from germline, CDR1 is SGHVS and CDR2 is FQNEAQ. DNA for the CDR3: TGTGCCAGCAGCTTAGGGTATAGGAGGAGCCGGACAGAGAACTATGGCTACACCTTC. It codes for CASSLGYRRSRTENYGYTF.

The J gene is TRBJ2-2, the V gene TRBV7-3; D unresolved. Germline lookup yields CDR1 SGHTA and CDR2 FQGTGA. Trimming pared 5 bases from V and 7 bases from J, leaving 17 bases between. The CDR3 has 15 residues. The CDR3 loop is CASSPPGGLSGELFF. The CDR3 DNA follows: TGTGCCAGCAGCCCCCCCGGTGGGCTAAGCGGGGAGCTGTTTTTT.

The chain uses TRBV30 and TRBJ1-2; TRBD1 matches at 8 bases. The J segment lost 8 bases and the V segment lost 2 bases, leaving 7 bases of the junction unmatched. CDR3 length equals 13 residues. Germline V lookup: CDR1 GTSNPN, CDR2 SVGIG (reference sequence). The CDR3 spells CAWSPTGAQGYTF. In DNA, the CDR3 is TGTGCCTGGAGTCCGACAGGGGCTCAGGGCTACACCTTC.

The chain has TRBV7-8 and TRBJ2-3; the match to TRBD1 covers 8 bases. CDR3 length equals 16 residues. Trimming removed 5 bases from V and 0 bases from J; junction bases left unmatched: 7. The germline V gene has CDR1 SGHVS and CDR2 FQNEAQ. CDR3 sequence: CASSGRTGTSTDTQYF. DNA of the CDR3: TGTGCCAGCAGCGGCAGGACAGGGACTAGCACAGATACGCAGTATTTT. Full variable domain (missing parts from reference TRBV7-8 and TRBJ2-3): GAGVSQSPRYKVAKRGQDVALRCDPISGHVSLFWYQQALGQGPEFLTYFQNEAQLDKSGLPSDRFFAERPEGSVSTLKIQRTQQEDSAVYLCASSGRTGTSTDTQYFGPGTRLTVL.

This clone appeared many times. The chain links TRBV5-4 to TRBJ2-1, with 8 bases aligning to TRBD2. This CDR3 region has 15 residues. Germline values: CDR1 SGHNT, CDR2 YYREEE (reference sequence). The V segment lost 5 bases and the J segment 7 bases; nucleotides outside the gene matches: 11. As DNA, the CDR3 is TGTGCCAGCAGGGTCGGGGGGGAAGTTCGGAATGAGCAGTTCTTC. This encodes CASRVGGEVRNEQFF.